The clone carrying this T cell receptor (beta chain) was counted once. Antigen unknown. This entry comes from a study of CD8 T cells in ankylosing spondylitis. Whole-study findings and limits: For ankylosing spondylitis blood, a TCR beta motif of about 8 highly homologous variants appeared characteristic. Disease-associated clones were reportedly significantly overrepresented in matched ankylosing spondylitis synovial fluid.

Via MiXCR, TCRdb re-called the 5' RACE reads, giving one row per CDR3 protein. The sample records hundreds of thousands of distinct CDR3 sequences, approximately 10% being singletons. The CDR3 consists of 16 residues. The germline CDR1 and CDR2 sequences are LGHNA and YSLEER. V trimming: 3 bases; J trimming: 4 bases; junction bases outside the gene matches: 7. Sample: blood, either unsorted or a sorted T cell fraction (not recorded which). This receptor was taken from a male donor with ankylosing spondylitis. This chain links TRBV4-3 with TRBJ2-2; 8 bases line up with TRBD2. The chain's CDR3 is CASSHHPGGGTGELFF. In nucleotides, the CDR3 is TGCGCCAGCAGCCATCACCCGGGAGGGGGCACCGGGGAGCTGTTTTTT.